This TCR beta chain was sequenced during a study of T cell responses to AZD1222 COVID-19 vaccine. Study results and limitations: Clonal diversity may have been underestimated in mostly white British donors.

A remark on this clone: The antigen is unknown.

This CDR3 has 16 amino acids. V dropped 1 base and J dropped 6 bases, with 17 bases sitting between them. Assay: immunoSEQ multiplex PCR; the TCRdb copy retains only in-frame clones and omits some. The sample includes about 170,000 clones, roughly nine tenths of them seen just once. The receptor's source is an adult in good health. The sequenced sample was peripheral blood, obtained on day 0 of AZD1222 vaccination. V gene TRBV5-3 combines with J gene TRBJ2-1; D possibly corresponds to TRBD2 (6 bases). TRBV5-3 is an open reading frame, and its role is uncertain. CDR3 residues: CARSLRRREGGNEQFF. The DNA of the CDR3 is TGTGCCAGAAGCTTGAGGCGACGTGAGGGAGGCAATGAGCAGTTCTTC.